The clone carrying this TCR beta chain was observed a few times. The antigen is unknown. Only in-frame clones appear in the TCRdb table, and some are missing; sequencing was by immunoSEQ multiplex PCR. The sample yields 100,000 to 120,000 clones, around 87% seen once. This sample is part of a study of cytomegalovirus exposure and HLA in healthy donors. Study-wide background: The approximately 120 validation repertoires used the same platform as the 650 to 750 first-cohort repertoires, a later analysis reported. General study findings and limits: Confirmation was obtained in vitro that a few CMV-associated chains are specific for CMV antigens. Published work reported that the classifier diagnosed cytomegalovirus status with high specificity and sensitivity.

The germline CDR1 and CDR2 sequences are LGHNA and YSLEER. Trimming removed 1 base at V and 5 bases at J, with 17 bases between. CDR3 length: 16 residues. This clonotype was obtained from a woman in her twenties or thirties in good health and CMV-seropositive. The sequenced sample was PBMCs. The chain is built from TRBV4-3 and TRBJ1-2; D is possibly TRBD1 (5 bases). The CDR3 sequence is CASSQGWQGGGYGYTF. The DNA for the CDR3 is TGCGCCAGCAGCCAAGGGTGGCAGGGCGGGGGATATGGCTACACCTTC.